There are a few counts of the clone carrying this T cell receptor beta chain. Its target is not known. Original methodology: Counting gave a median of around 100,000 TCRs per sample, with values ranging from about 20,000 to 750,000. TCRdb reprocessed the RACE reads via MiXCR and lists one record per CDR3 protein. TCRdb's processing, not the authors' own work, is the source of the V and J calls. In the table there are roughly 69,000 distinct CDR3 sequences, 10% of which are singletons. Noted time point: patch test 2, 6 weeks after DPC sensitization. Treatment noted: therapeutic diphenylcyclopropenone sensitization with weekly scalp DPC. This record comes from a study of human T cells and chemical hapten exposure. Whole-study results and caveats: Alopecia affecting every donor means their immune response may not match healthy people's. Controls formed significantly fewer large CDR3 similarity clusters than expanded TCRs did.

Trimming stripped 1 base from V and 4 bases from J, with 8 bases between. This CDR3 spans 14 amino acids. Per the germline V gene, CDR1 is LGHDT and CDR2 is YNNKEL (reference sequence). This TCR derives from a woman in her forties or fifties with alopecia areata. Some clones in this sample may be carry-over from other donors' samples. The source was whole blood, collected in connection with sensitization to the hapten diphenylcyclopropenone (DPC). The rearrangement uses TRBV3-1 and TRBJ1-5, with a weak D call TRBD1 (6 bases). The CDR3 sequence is CASSQADRNQPQHF. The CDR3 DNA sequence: TGTGCCAGCAGCCAAGCCGACAGGAATCAGCCCCAGCATTTT.